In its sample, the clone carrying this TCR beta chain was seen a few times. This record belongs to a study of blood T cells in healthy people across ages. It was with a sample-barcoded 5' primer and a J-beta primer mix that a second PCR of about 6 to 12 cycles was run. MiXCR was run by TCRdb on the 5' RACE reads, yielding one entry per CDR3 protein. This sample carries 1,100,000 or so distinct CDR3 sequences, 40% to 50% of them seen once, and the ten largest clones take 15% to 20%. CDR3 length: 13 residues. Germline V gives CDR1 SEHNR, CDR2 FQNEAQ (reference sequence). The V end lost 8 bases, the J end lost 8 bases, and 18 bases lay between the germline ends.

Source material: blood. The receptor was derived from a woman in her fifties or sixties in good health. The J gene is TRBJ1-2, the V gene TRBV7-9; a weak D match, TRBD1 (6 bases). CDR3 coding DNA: TGTGCCAGCTTCATGTCGGAGGGGGACGGCTACACCTTC. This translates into CASFMSEGDGYTF.